The present entry profiles one T cell receptor beta chain with its context. Authors' processing steps: The assay estimated nucleated cells by amplifying reference gene primers. Sequencing used immunoSEQ multiplex PCR; TCRdb keeps in-frame clones, though not all of them. For V, J and clone size, that table is used; D and trimming come from the DNA. In the table there are a few hundred thousand clones, about four fifths of which are singletons. This entry is derived from a study of blood T cell repertoires in COVID-19. In the study overall: PBMCs, B-cell-depleted T cells, or T cells provided the cDNA or gDNA that made up the material.

One Seattle source followed patients from active infection through their disease course. V lost 1 base and J 5 bases, leaving 14 bases between the germline ends. Per germline, CDR1 LGHNA and CDR2 YSLEER. The CDR3 is 15 amino acids. The chain uses TRBV4-3 and TRBJ2-5; perhaps TRBD1 as D (6 bases). Sequenced material: peripheral blood. This TCR came from a person aged 70 to 79 with COVID-19, enrolled during active disease. The CDR3 DNA is TGCGCCAGCAGCCAAGTGGCAGGGGTGGGCGAGACCCAGTACTTC. Its protein product is CASSQVAGVGETQYF.